This T cell receptor (beta chain) was captured by sequencing in a study of cytomegalovirus exposure and HLA in healthy donors. The table came from immunoSEQ multiplex PCR; TCRdb's copy has only in-frame clones and leaves some out. This repertoire shows approximately 160,000 clones, roughly 84% found once; its top ten account for about a tenth. Sequencing was carried out using PBMCs. This clonotype was obtained from a man aged 25-45 years in good health and CMV-seropositive.

The CDR3 loop reads CASSSDLEGYEQYF. DNA of the CDR3: TGTGCCAGCAGCTCGGACCTCGAGGGATACGAGCAGTACTTC. V is TRBV7-9 and J is TRBJ2-7; tentative D call: TRBD2 (5 bases). Germline CDR1 reads SEHNR; CDR2 reads FQNEAQ (reference sequence). V gave up 4 bases and J gave up 4 bases, with 14 bases separating them. The CDR3 sequence is 14 residues long.